This entry is about one T cell receptor (beta chain). Assay used: immunoSEQ multiplex PCR; TCRdb lists only in-frame clones, some missing. Of some 17,000 clones listed, 60% to 80% are singletons. CDR3 length: 15 amino acids. The germline V gene has CDR1 KGHSH and CDR2 LQKENI. Trimming stripped 3 bases from V and 0 bases from J, with 12 bases between. These data are taken from a study of sequential checkpoint blockade in melanoma. Across the whole study: Patients were randomized 1:1 to nivolumab-then-ipilimumab or ipilimumab-then-nivolumab first-line.

Sample treatment: randomized to nivolumab then ipilimumab (arm A) or the reverse (arm B). None of the patients previously received DNA-damaging chemotherapy. The sequencing used CD8+ T cells sorted from blood (inferred from file names), collected from a patient given nivolumab and ipilimumab in sequence. The origin of this receptor is a human donor with melanoma. The chain recombines TRBV18 with TRBJ2-7, with a tentative D call TRBD1 (6 bases). CDR3 DNA: TGTGCCAGCTCACCCCCGGACAGACTCTCCTACGAGCAGTACTTC. It encodes CASSPPDRLSYEQYF.